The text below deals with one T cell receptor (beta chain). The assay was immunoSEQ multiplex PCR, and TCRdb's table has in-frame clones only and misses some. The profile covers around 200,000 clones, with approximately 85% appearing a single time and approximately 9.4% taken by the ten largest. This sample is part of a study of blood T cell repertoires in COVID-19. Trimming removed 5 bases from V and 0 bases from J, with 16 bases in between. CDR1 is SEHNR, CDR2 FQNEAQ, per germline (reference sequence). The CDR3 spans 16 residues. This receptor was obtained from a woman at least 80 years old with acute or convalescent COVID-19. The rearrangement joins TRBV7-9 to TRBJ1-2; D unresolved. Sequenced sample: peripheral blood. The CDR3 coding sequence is TGTGCCAGCAGCCCTATGGGAGTTCCCTCTAACTATGGCTACACCTTC. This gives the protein CASSPMGVPSNYGYTF.